The 20 T cell receptor beta chains presented below share a single source sample, sequenced in a study of cytomegalovirus exposure and HLA in healthy donors (dated by TCRdb to 2016 to 2017). The library came from the immunoSEQ multiplex PCR assay. For the multiplex PCR, a mixture combining 60 forward primers for TCR Vbeta segments and 13 reverse primers for TCR Jbeta segments was used. Held by TCRdb, this immuneACCESS table contains in-frame sequences only and omits some clones. Under half of the omission traces to an unresolved V gene where checked; the cause of the rest is unknown. The sample profile shows about 190,000 clones; more than 70% of them were found once. Clones ranked in the top ten supply approximately 5% of the sample. Sequencing was done on a sample of PBMCs. These receptors all come from a man in his thirties or forties in good health and CMV-seropositive.

This clone has only a few counts. J is TRBJ1-2 and V is TRBV29-1; D is perhaps TRBD1 (6 bases). Germline CDR1 is SQVTM and CDR2 is ANQGSEA. The CDR3 consists of 15 residues. Trimming took off 0 bases at V and 2 bases at J, with 13 bases between the two ends. CDR3 in DNA: TGCAGCGTTGAAGACTCGGACAGAACAAACTATGGCTACACCTTC. Translated, it gives CSVEDSDRTNYGYTF. The whole variable domain, filled in from reference TRBV29-1 and TRBJ1-2, reads SAVISQKPSRDICQRGTSLTIQCQVDSQVTMMFWYRQQPGQSLTLIATANQGSEATYESGFVIDKFPISRPNLTFSTLTVSNMSPEDSSIYLCSVEDSDRTNYGYTFGSGTRLTVV.

This chain links TRBV20-1 with TRBJ1-1; the D is unclear. The germline gives CDR1 DFQATT, CDR2 SNEGSKA (reference sequence). This CDR3 is built from 10 residues. Trimming pared 6 bases from V and 8 bases from J, leaving 10 bases between. CDR3 DNA: TGCAGTGCGGCCGGGGAGGAAGCTTTCTTT. It yields the protein CSAAGEEAFF.

The chain has TRBV28 and TRBJ1-2; possibly TRBD1 for D (5 bases). The germline V gene encodes CDR1 MDHEN and CDR2 SYDVKM. The length of the CDR3 is 13 residues. V shed 3 bases and J shed 13 bases, with 18 bases lying between them. In DNA form, the CDR3 reads TGTGCCAGCAGTTTGGGTACGGGGGAAGTCGGCACCTTC. The encoded protein is CASSLGTGEVGTF.

This chain uses TRBV7-9 with TRBJ2-2; 8 positions match TRBD2. Germline CDR1 reads SEHNR; CDR2 reads FQNEAQ (reference sequence). V lost 8 bases and J lost 0; bases outside the gene matches: 5. The CDR3 is 15 amino acids. CDR3 DNA: TGTGCCAGCGCCGGGCGGGGGGCGAACACCGGGGAGCTGTTTTTT. Its translation is CASAGRGANTGELFF.

This clone was seen only once. The chain couples TRBV4-3 to TRBJ1-6; 8 positions match TRBD1. V lost 4 bases and J lost 4; bases outside the gene matches: 9. The germline gives CDR1 LGHNA, CDR2 YSLEER. The CDR3 has 17 amino acids. CDR3 sequence (DNA): TGCGCCAGCAGCCCTGGACAGGGTGGCGGTTATAATTCACCCCTCCACTTT. Its protein is CASSPGQGGGYNSPLHF.

V gene TRBV6-6 combines with J gene TRBJ1-2; no clear D gene. Per germline, CDR1 MNHNY and CDR2 SVGAGI (reference sequence). The CDR3 contains 13 residues. The V end lost 6 bases, the J end lost 10 bases, and 18 bases lay between the germline ends. The CDR3 region is CASRPASGNDYTF. The CDR3, as DNA: TGTGCCAGCAGACCCGCCTCGGGGAATGACTACACCTTC.

The chain couples TRBV7-8 to TRBJ1-1, with 8 bases identical to TRBD1. From germline, CDR1 is SGHVS and CDR2 FQNEAQ. V shed 5 bases, J shed 5 bases, and the junction held 7 bases outside the gene matches. This CDR3 is built from 14 residues. CDR3 sequence (DNA): TGTGCCAGCAGCGCCCAGGGGGCGGGGACTGAAGCTTTCTTT. Its translation: CASSAQGAGTEAFF. The full variable domain, with the rest looked up from reference TRBV7-8 and TRBJ1-1, is GAGVSQSPRYKVAKRGQDVALRCDPISGHVSLFWYQQALGQGPEFLTYFQNEAQLDKSGLPSDRFFAERPEGSVSTLKIQRTQQEDSAVYLCASSAQGAGTEAFFGQGTRLTVV.

This clone was picked up one time. The chain links TRBV27 to TRBJ1-1; possibly TRBD1 for D (5 bases). Trimming pared 6 bases from V and 0 bases from J, leaving 17 bases between. CDR3 length equals 16 residues. Germline CDR1 and CDR2: MNHEY and SMNVEV (reference sequence). CDR3 coding DNA: TGTGCCAGCAGGGGTCGGCAGGGCCCGATGAACACTGAAGCTTTCTTT. Translation: CASRGRQGPMNTEAFF.

J is TRBJ2-1 and V is TRBV9; 8 positions match TRBD2. The CDR3 extends over 16 amino acids. J lost 4 bases, V lost 3 bases, and 9 bases had no gene match. CDR1 is SGDLS, CDR2 YYNGEE, per germline. The CDR3 coding sequence is TGTGCCAGCAGCGCACCAACTAGCGGATTTTACAATGAGCAGTTCTTC. The encoded protein is CASSAPTSGFYNEQFF.

This chain links TRBV4-2 with TRBJ1-4; a possible D gene is TRBD1 (6 bases). Trimming took 1 base from V and 4 from J, leaving 16 bases between them. Germline values: CDR1 LGHNA, CDR2 YNFKEQ. The CDR3 sequence is 17 residues long. CDR3 sequence: CASSQARGGGNNEKLFF. The CDR3 DNA reads as TGTGCCAGCAGCCAAGCCCGAGGGGGGGGCAATAATGAAAAACTGTTTTTT.

The chain uses TRBV30 and TRBJ1-4; no definite D call. The CDR3 contains 16 residues. V lost 2 bases and J lost 1, with 14 bases in between. Germline V gives CDR1 GTSNPN, CDR2 SVGIG (reference sequence). DNA for the CDR3: TGTGCCTGGAGTCTATCTCATACGGTAACTAATGAAAAACTGTTTTTT. Translation gives CAWSLSHTVTNEKLFF.

In its sample, this clone was seen a few times. The rearrangement links TRBV5-1 to TRBJ2-7; 8 bases match TRBD1. J lost 1 base, V lost 4 bases, and 7 bases had no gene match. Germline CDR1 and CDR2: SGHRS and YFSETQ. The CDR3 consists of 15 residues. CDR3 loop: CASSDQGASSYEQYF. As DNA, the CDR3 is TGCGCCAGCAGCGATCAGGGGGCATCATCCTACGAGCAGTACTTC.

The V call is TRBV7-3, the J call TRBJ1-5; 8 bases are a match to TRBD1. The CDR3 is 14 amino acids. The germline gives CDR1 SGHTA, CDR2 FQGTGA. The trim removed 5 bases at V and 2 bases at J, leaving 2 bases unmatched. CDR3 DNA sequence: TGTGCCAGCAGCGACAGGGGTGGCAATCAGCCCCAGCATTTT. Its protein is CASSDRGGNQPQHF.

This clone appeared a few times. The chain has TRBV7-9 and TRBJ1-1; D uncertain. The CDR3 has 12 amino acids. Germline V gene sequence: CDR1 SEHNR, CDR2 FQNEAQ (reference sequence). V was cut by 5 bases and J by 1 base, with 5 bases left in between. The CDR3 protein is CASSPRNTEAFF. The CDR3 nucleotides are TGTGCCAGCAGCCCGAGGAACACTGAAGCTTTCTTT.

This sequence joins TRBV5-3 and TRBJ2-7; D uncertain. Being an ORF, TRBV5-3 has a function that is uncertain. The length of the CDR3 is 14 residues. V lost 0 bases to trimming and J lost 0 bases, with 7 bases between them. The CDR3 DNA sequence: TGTGCCAGAAGCTTGGCAGGAAGCTCCTACGAGCAGTACTTC. Its translation: CARSLAGSSYEQYF.

This chain joins TRBV9 and TRBJ2-5; 8 bases match TRBD1. With 4 bases clipped from V and 5 bases from J, the junction kept 10 bases outside the gene matches. The CDR3 is 15 residues long. Germline V gene sequence: CDR1 SGDLS, CDR2 YYNGEE. CDR3 nucleotides: TGTGCCAGCAGCACAGGGGGGAGAGGGGCGGAGACCCAGTACTTC. This sequence encodes CASSTGGRGAETQYF.

The sample holds one count of this clone. CDR3 loop: CASSQGEGVGGANVLTF. The CDR3 bases are TGTGCCAGCAGCCAAGGGGAGGGGGTAGGTGGGGCCAACGTCCTGACTTTC. V usage is TRBV4-2 and J usage is TRBJ2-6; tentatively, D is TRBD2 (7 bases). Per the germline V gene, CDR1 is LGHNA and CDR2 is YNFKEQ. CDR3 length equals 17 residues. Trimming took 1 base from V and 3 from J, leaving 13 bases between them.

The V and J genes are TRBV5-1 and TRBJ1-1, with 9 bases that match TRBD1. The CDR3 runs to 14 residues. Germline CDR1 SGHRS, CDR2 YFSETQ. With 4 bases clipped from V and 4 bases from J, the junction kept 5 bases outside the gene matches. The CDR3 sequence is CASSRGQGGTEAFF. The CDR3 DNA reads as TGCGCCAGCAGCCGGGGACAGGGAGGCACTGAAGCTTTCTTT.

V and J are TRBV27 and TRBJ2-2, with a weak D call TRBD1 (5 bases). The V gene lost 3 bases and the J gene lost 0 bases, with 5 bases spanning the gap. Per germline, CDR1 MNHEY and CDR2 SMNVEV (reference sequence). The CDR3 contains 14 residues. CDR3 residues: CASSLTANTGELFF. CDR3 DNA sequence: TGTGCCAGCAGTTTGACAGCGAACACCGGGGAGCTGTTTTTT.

J is TRBJ1-5 and V is TRBV30; D is ambiguous. This CDR3 is built from 14 residues. Germline V gene sequence: CDR1 GTSNPN, CDR2 SVGIG (reference sequence). Trimming took 3 bases from V and 4 from J, leaving 13 bases between them. CDR3: CAWSGGQLNQPQHF. CDR3 nucleotides: TGTGCCTGGAGCGGAGGGCAGCTTAATCAGCCCCAGCATTTT.